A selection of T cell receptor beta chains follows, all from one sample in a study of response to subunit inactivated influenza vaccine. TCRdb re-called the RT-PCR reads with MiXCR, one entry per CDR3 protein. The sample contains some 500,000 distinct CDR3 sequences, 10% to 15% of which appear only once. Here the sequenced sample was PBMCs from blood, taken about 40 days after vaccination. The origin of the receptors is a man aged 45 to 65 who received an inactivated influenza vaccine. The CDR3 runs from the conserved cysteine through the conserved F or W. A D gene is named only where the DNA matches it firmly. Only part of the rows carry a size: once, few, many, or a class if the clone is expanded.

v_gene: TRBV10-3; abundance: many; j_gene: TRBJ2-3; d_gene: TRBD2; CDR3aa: CAISDLTSGGTDTQYF; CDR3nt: TGTGCCATCAGTGACCTGACTAGCGGAGGCACAGATACGCAGTATTTT
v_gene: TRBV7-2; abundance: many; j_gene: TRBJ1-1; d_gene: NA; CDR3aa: CASSPSTEAFF; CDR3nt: TGTGCCAGCAGCCCGTCCACTGAAGCTTTCTTT
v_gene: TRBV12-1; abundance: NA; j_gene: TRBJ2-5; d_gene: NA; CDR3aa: CARGPGWGQGRETQYF; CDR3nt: TGTGCCAGGGGCCCGGGCTGGGGACAGGGACGAGAGACCCAGTACTTC
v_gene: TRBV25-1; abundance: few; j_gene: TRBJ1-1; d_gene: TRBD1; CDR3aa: CASGGQGGTEAFF; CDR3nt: TGTGCCAGCGGGGGACAGGGTGGAACTGAAGCTTTCTTT
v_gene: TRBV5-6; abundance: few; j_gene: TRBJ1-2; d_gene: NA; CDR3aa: CASSLWGTNGYTF; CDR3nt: TGTGCCAGCAGCTTGTGGGGGACCAATGGCTACACCTTC
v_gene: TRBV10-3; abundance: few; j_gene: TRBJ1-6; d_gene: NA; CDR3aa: CAISEGKTSPLHF; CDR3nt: TGTGCCATCAGTGAGGGCAAGACTTCACCCCTCCACTTT
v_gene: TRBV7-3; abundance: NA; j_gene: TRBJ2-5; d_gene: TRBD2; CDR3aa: CASRGNSGSRETQYF; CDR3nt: TGTGCCAGCAGGGGGAATAGCGGGAGCCGGGAGACCCAGTACTTC
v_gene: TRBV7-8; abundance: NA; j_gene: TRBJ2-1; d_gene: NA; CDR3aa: CASSLTGKGNNEQFF; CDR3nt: TGTGCCAGCAGCTTAACAGGGAAAGGAAACAATGAGCAGTTCTTC
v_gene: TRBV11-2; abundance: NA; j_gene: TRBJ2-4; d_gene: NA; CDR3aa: CASSSQFLGKNIQYF; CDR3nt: TGTGCCAGCAGCTCACAGTTTTTGGGCAAAAACATTCAGTACTTC
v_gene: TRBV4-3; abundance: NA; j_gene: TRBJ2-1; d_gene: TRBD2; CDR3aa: CASSQTGLAGGNEQFF; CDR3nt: TGCGCCAGCAGCCAGACGGGACTAGCGGGAGGTAATGAGCAGTTCTTC
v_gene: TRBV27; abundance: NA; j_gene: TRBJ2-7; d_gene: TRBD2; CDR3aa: CASSLTLGTSGAYEQYF; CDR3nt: TGTGCCAGCAGTTTAACCTTGGGGACTAGCGGGGCCTACGAGCAGTACTTC
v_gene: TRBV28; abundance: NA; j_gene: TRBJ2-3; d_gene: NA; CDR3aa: CASSPDGSGDTQYF; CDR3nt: TGTGCCAGCAGTCCAGACGGGAGTGGGGATACGCAGTATTTT
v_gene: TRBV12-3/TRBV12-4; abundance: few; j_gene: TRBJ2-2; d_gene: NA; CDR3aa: CASSFAVELFF; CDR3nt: TGTGCCAGCAGTTTTGCGGTGGAGCTGTTTTTT
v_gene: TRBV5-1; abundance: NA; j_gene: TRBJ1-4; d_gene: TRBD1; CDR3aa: CASSTGTGPNEKLFF; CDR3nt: TGCGCCAGCAGCACCGGGACAGGGCCTAATGAAAAACTGTTTTTT
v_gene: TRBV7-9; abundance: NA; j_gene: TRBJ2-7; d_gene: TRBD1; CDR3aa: CASSARTGPYEQYF; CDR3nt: TGTGCCAGCAGCGCACGGACAGGACCCTACGAGCAGTACTTC
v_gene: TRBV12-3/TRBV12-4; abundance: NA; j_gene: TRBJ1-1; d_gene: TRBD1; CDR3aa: CASIWDRGHVNTEAFF; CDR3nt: TGTGCCAGCATCTGGGACAGGGGGCACGTGAACACTGAAGCTTTCTTT
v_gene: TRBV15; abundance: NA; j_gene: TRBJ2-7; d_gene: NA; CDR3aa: CATSRDLEGPYEQYF; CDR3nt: TGTGCCACCAGCAGAGACCTCGAGGGGCCCTACGAGCAGTACTTC
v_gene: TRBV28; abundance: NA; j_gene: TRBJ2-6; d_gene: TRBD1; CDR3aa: CASSLSPYWQGVMYPGANVLTF; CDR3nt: TGTGCCAGCAGTTTATCACCCTATTGGCAGGGGGTCATGTACCCTGGGGCCAACGTCCTGACTTTC
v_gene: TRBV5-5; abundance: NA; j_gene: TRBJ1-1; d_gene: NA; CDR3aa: CASSQGMGAFF; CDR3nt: TGTGCCAGCAGCCAAGGTATGGGAGCTTTCTTT
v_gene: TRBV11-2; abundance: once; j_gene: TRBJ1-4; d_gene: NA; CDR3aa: CASSLGVANEKLFF; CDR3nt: TGTGCCAGCAGCTTAGGGGTTGCTAATGAAAAACTGTTTTTT
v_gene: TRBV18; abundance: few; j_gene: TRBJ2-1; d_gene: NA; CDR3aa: CASSQTGTSLRSSPYNEQFF; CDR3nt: TGTGCCAGCTCACAAACGGGTACCAGTTTGCGGAGCAGCCCCTACAATGAGCAGTTCTTC
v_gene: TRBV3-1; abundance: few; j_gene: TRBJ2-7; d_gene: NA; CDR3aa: CASSQAKNMALYEQYF; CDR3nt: TGTGCCAGCAGCCAAGCCAAGAATATGGCCTTATACGAGCAGTACTTC
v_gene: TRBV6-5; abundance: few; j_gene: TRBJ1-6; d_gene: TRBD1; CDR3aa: CASNSGGRNSPLHF; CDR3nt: TGTGCCAGCAATTCAGGGGGCCGGAATTCACCCCTCCACTTT
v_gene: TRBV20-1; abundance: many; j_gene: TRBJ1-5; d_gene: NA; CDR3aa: CSASSWERGNQPQHF; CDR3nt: TGCAGTGCTAGTTCCTGGGAGCGGGGCAATCAGCCCCAGCATTTT
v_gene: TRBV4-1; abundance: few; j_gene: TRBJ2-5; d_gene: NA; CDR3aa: CASSQDQVIQYF; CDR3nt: TGCGCCAGCAGCCAAGATCAAGTTATCCAGTACTTC
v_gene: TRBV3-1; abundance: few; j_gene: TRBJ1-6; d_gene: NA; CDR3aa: CASSQDEQGNSPLHF; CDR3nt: TGTGCCAGCAGCCAAGACGAACAGGGAAATTCACCCCTCCACTTT
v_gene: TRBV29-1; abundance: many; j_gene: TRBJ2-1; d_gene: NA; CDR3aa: CSVGLQRASYNEQFF; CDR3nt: TGCAGCGTTGGACTTCAGCGCGCCTCCTACAATGAGCAGTTCTTC
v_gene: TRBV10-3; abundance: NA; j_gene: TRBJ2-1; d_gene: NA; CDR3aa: CAISEVRGSYNEQFF; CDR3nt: TGTGCCATCAGTGAGGTCAGGGGATCCTACAATGAGCAGTTCTTC
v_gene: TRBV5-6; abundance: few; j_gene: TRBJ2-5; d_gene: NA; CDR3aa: CASSFPVLNWEETQYF; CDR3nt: TGTGCCAGCAGCTTCCCGGTACTTAATTGGGAAGAGACCCAGTACTTC
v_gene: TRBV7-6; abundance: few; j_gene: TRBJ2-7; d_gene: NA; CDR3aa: CASSHGAVYEQYF; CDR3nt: TGTGCCAGCAGCCACGGGGCCGTGTACGAGCAGTACTTC
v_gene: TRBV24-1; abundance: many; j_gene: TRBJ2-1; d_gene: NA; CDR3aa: CATSGPGSEASYNEQFF; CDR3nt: TGTGCCACCAGTGGCCCCGGGAGCGAGGCCTCCTACAATGAGCAGTTCTTC
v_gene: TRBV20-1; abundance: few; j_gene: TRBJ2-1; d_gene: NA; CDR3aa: CSAWDGETNEQFF; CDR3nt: TGCAGTGCTTGGGACGGAGAAACAAATGAGCAGTTCTTC
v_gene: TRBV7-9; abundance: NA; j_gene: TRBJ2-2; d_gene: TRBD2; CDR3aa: CASSSLAGGKNTGELFF; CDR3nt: TGTGCCAGCAGCTCGTTAGCGGGGGGCAAGAACACCGGGGAGCTGTTTTTT
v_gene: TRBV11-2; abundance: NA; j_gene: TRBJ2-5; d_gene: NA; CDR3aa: CASSLTKRETQYF; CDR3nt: TGTGCCAGCAGCTTAACTAAGAGGGAGACCCAGTACTTC
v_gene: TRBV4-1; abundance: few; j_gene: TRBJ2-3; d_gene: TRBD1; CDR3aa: CASSHPGQGGDTQYF; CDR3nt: TGCGCCAGCAGCCACCCCGGACAGGGAGGAGATACGCAGTATTTT
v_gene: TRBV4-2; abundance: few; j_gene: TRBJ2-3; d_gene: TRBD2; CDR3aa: CASSRAGAEDTQYF; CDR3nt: TGTGCCAGCAGCCGAGCGGGAGCGGAAGATACGCAGTATTTT
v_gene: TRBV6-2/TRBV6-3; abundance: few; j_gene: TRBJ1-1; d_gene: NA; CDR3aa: CASSYQRGARTEAFF; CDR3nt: TGTGCCAGCAGTTACCAGAGAGGGGCGAGGACTGAAGCTTTCTTT
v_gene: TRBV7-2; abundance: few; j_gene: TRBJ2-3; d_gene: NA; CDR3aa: CASSLEGGLLNTQYF; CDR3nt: TGTGCCAGCAGCTTAGAGGGGGGGCTCCTTAATACGCAGTATTTT
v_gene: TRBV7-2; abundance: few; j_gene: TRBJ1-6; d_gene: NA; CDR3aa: CASSPWGGGSPLHF; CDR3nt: TGTGCCAGCAGCCCATGGGGGGGGGGATCACCCCTCCACTTT
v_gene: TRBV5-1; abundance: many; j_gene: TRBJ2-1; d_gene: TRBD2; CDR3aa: CASESGSSYNEQFF; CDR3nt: TGCGCCAGCGAAAGCGGGAGTTCATACAATGAGCAGTTCTTC
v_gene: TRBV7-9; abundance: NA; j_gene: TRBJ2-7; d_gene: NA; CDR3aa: CASSLVPSEQYF; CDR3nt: TGTGCCAGCAGCTTAGTTCCTTCCGAGCAGTACTTC
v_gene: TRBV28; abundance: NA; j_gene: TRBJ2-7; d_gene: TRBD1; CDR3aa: CASRYGTGNREQYF; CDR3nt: TGTGCCAGCAGGTACGGGACAGGGAATCGTGAGCAGTACTTC
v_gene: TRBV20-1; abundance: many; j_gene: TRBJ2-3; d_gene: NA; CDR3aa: CSARGPLRGITDTQYF; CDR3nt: TGCAGTGCTAGAGGCCCTCTCCGGGGCATCACAGATACGCAGTATTTT
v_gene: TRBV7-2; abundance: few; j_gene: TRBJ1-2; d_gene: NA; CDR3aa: CASSPGLGMLAGYTF; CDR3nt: TGTGCCAGCAGCCCAGGGTTGGGTATGCTGGCGGGCTACACCTTC
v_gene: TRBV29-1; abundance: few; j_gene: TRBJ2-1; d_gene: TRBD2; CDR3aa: CSVAGRAYNEQFF; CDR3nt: TGCAGCGTTGCAGGGAGGGCCTACAATGAGCAGTTCTTC
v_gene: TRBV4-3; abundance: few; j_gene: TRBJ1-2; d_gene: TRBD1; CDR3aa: CASSQVGSGGFDGYTF; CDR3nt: TGCGCCAGCAGCCAAGTTGGGTCAGGGGGCTTCGATGGCTACACCTTC